These 24 T cell receptor beta chains were sequenced from one sample in a study of control samples from healthy donors and cancer patients. Assay: immunoSEQ multiplex PCR; the TCRdb copy retains only in-frame clones and omits some. The sample lists around 180,000 clones, 91% seen once, with 2% in the top ten. Sequencing input: blood. These receptor sequences come from a woman aged 35 to 49 in good health.

The chain employs TRBV29-1 and TRBJ2-7, with 7 bases lining up with TRBD1. V gave up 7 bases and J gave up 2 bases; unmatched junction bases: 5. CDR3 length: 12 residues. Per the germline V gene, CDR1 is SQVTM and CDR2 is ANQGSEA. In DNA form, the CDR3 reads TGCAGCGCACAGACAGGGACCTACGAGCAGTACTTC. Its protein is CSAQTGTYEQYF.

V and J are TRBV3-1 (or the pseudogene TRBV3-2) and TRBJ1-3; D not certain. Germline V CDR1 and CDR2: LGHDT, YNNKEL (reference sequence). The CDR3 extends over 16 amino acids. The germline V and J ends were trimmed by 4 bases and 0 bases, with 13 bases remaining between them. The DNA of the CDR3 is TGTGCCAGCAGCCCTCCCGGGCTGAGCTCTGGAAACACCATATATTTT. This gives the protein CASSPPGLSSGNTIYF.

The genes are TRBV6-1 and TRBJ2-3, with 9 positions matching TRBD1. After removal of 2 bases from V and 2 bases from J, the junction contained 8 bases not matched to a gene. Germline assignment: CDR1 MNHNS and CDR2 SASEGT. The CDR3 spans 17 residues. CDR3 sequence (DNA): TGTGCCAGCAGTGAAAAACAGGGGGCAGGGTACACAGATACGCAGTATTTT. The encoded protein is CASSEKQGAGYTDTQYF.

The V call is TRBV19, the J call TRBJ1-5; D is possibly TRBD1 (5 bases). V lost 1 base and J 7 bases, leaving 14 bases between the germline ends. The CDR3 runs 15 residues. CDR1 and CDR2 (germline): LNHDA, SQIVND (reference sequence). The CDR3 coding sequence is TGTGCCAGTAGTATAGGAAACCTCAAGGGGCAGCCCCAGCATTTT. The encoded protein is CASSIGNLKGQPQHF.

The chain recombines TRBV15 with TRBJ2-7, with D unclear. V was trimmed by 0 bases and J by 5 bases, leaving 11 bases between them. Germline V lookup: CDR1 LNHNV, CDR2 YYDKDF (reference sequence). This CDR3 is built from 14 residues. The DNA for the CDR3 is TGTGCCACCAGCAGAGATCGGCCCGGCGACGAGCAGTACTTC. Its translation: CATSRDRPGDEQYF.

The chain uses TRBV6-4 and TRBJ2-2; D is unresolved. The V gene lost 4 bases and the J gene lost 3 bases, with 6 bases spanning the gap. Per germline, CDR1 MRHNA and CDR2 SNTAGT. The CDR3 totals 13 residues. In DNA, the CDR3 is TGTGCCAGCAGTGTCCGGGACACCGGGGAGCTGTTTTTT. Its translation is CASSVRDTGELFF.

This clone came up once. This chain connects TRBV25-1 to TRBJ2-5; 7 bases agree with TRBD1. Germline assignment: CDR1 MGHDK and CDR2 SYGVNS. After removal of 1 base from V and 3 bases from J, the junction contained 5 bases not matched to a gene. The CDR3 length is 15 residues. CDR3 coding DNA: TGTGCCAGCAGTGAATTCTCGACAGGGAAAGAGACCCAGTACTTC. It translates to CASSEFSTGKETQYF.

The rearrangement joins TRBV4-1 to TRBJ1-5; perhaps TRBD1 as D (6 bases). There are 16 residues in the CDR3. In germline, CDR1 is MGHRA, CDR2 YSYEKL. Between the trimmed V and J ends, which lost 3 bases and 7 bases, there was a span of 19 bases. CDR3 residues: CASSQEGGGLGQPQHF. The CDR3 DNA sequence: TGCGCCAGCAGCCAGGAGGGTGGGGGCCTGGGACAGCCCCAGCATTTT.

On this clone: Other nucleotide sequences from this sample produce the same CDR3. This chain links TRBV5-1 with TRBJ2-5; 10 bases match TRBD1. Germline CDR1 is SGHRS and CDR2 is YFSETQ. There are 15 residues in the CDR3. Losses at the gene ends were 0 bases for V and 3 bases for J; bases not matched to a gene: 2. The CDR3 DNA sequence: TGCGCCAGCAGCTTGGCGGGGACAGGGGAAGAGACCCAGTACTTC. Protein: CASSLAGTGEETQYF.

The DNA for the CDR3 is TGTGCCAGCAGCTCGCACTCTACTCAAGGGGATTCACCCCTCCACTTT. Its protein product is CASSSHSTQGDSPLHF. V and J are TRBV13 and TRBJ1-6, with a weak D call TRBD1 (5 bases). The CDR3 runs 16 residues. Germline assignment: CDR1 PRHDT and CDR2 FYEKMQ (reference sequence). V was trimmed by 4 bases and J by 8 bases, leaving 18 bases between them.

The chain recombines TRBV19 with TRBJ1-5, with D maybe TRBD1 (5 bases). V was clipped by 6 bases and J by 1 base, with 13 bases between them. There are 15 residues in the CDR3. Germline V gene sequence: CDR1 LNHDA, CDR2 SQIVND (reference sequence). Here the CDR3 DNA reads TGTGCCAGTAGGCAAGAAGGGGCGAGCAATCAGCCCCAGCATTTT. The encoded protein is CASRQEGASNQPQHF.

This chain joins TRBV6-5 and TRBJ1-5, with no clear D. Looked up from germline, CDR1 is MNHEY and CDR2 is SVGAGI. The CDR3 consists of 12 residues. The ends were cut back, 7 bases at V and 7 bases at J, with 11 bases in the middle. CDR3 DNA sequence: TGTGCCAGCACCCACAACCGACAGCCCCAGCATTTT. It yields the protein CASTHNRQPQHF.

This sequence joins TRBV19 and TRBJ2-2, with 16 bases lining up with TRBD2. Germline CDR1 is LNHDA and CDR2 is SQIVND (reference sequence). This CDR3 contains 21 residues. Unmatched junction bases numbered 15, after V lost 2 bases and J lost 6 bases. This CDR3 is CASSITPGLAGGAHLAGELFF. The CDR3 coding sequence is TGTGCCAGTAGTATAACCCCGGGACTAGCGGGGGGGGCTCACCTCGCCGGGGAGCTGTTTTTT.

The gene calls are TRBV4-1 and TRBJ2-7; D uncertain. Trimming took 8 bases from V and 2 from J, leaving 4 bases between them. The CDR3 totals 10 residues. Germline values: CDR1 MGHRA, CDR2 YSYEKL. CDR3: CASAPYEQYF. Written as DNA, the CDR3 is TGCGCCAGCGCCCCCTACGAGCAGTACTTC.

V and J are TRBV1 and TRBJ1-1; the D call in the table, TRBD1, was not verified against the DNA. TRBV1 constitutes a pseudogene. The CDR3 covers 16 residues. DNA of the CDR3: TGCACCAGCAGCCAAGCTGAAAGGGGGTATGACACTGAAGCTTTCTTT. Its protein product is CTSSQAERGYDTEAFF.

This chain joins TRBV6-5 and TRBJ1-1, with 7 bases fitting TRBD1. The CDR3 runs 15 residues. V trimming: 5 bases; J trimming: 4 bases; junction bases outside the gene matches: 10. Germline values: CDR1 MNHEY, CDR2 SVGAGI. The CDR3 nucleotides are TGTGCCAGCAGTCGGAACCGGGACAGCCTCACTGAAGCTTTCTTT. Translating gives CASSRNRDSLTEAFF.

V is TRBV18 and J is TRBJ1-5; 9 nucleotides align to TRBD1. V shed 6 bases and J 1 base; nucleotides not matched to a gene: 7. The CDR3 contains 16 residues. Germline V gene lookup returns CDR1 KGHSH and CDR2 LQKENI. The CDR3 DNA reads as TGTGCCAGCTCTCCGGACAGGGGCTGGAGCAATCAGCCCCAGCATTTT. It yields the protein CASSPDRGWSNQPQHF.

The genes are TRBV28 and TRBJ1-6, with 8 positions matching TRBD1. CDR3 length: 14 amino acids. With 4 bases clipped from V and 9 bases from J, the junction kept 5 bases outside the gene matches. Germline CDR1 and CDR2: MDHEN and SYDVKM. The CDR3 DNA follows: TGTGCCAGCAGTTCGCGACAGGGGATTTCACCCCTCCACTTT. It codes for CASSSRQGISPLHF.

Concerning this clone itself: Mismatch with germline at one junction end may stem from a read error. This sequence joins TRBV28 and TRBJ1-1, with a weak D call TRBD1 (5 bases). CDR3 length: 15 residues. CDR1 is MDHEN and CDR2 is SYDVKM in the germline V gene. The CDR3 spells CASTLGVWENTEAFF. In DNA, the CDR3 is TGTGCCAGCACTTTAGGGGTTTGGGAGAACACTGAAGCTTTCTTT.

The genes are TRBV2 and TRBJ1-1; no clear D gene. V dropped 7 bases and J dropped 2 bases, with 8 bases sitting between them. The length of the CDR3 is 12 residues. Germline V gene lookup returns CDR1 SNHLY and CDR2 FYNNEI. The CDR3 loop is CASTDPNTEAFF. In nucleotides, the CDR3 is TGTGCCAGCACGGACCCTAACACTGAAGCTTTCTTT. Full variable domain (missing parts from reference TRBV2 and TRBJ1-1): EPEVTQTPSHQVTQMGQEVILRCVPISNHLYFYWYRQILGQKVEFLVSFYNNEISEKSEIFDDQFSVERPDGSNFTLKIRSTKLEDSAMYFCASTDPNTEAFFGQGTRLTVV.

V gene TRBV6-6 combines with J gene TRBJ1-2; the D gene is possibly TRBD1 (5 bases). The ends were cut back, 6 bases at V and 7 bases at J, with 15 bases in the middle. The length of the CDR3 is 13 residues. The V gene's germline CDR1 is MNHNY and CDR2 SVGAGI (reference sequence). This CDR3 is CASRVQEFLGYTF. The CDR3 nucleotides are TGTGCCAGCAGGGTACAGGAGTTTCTTGGCTACACCTTC.

The rearrangement uses TRBV10-3 and TRBJ1-5; unclear D gene. Germline V lookup: CDR1 ENHRY, CDR2 SYGVKD. The V end was cut by 6 bases, the J end by 0 bases, with 12 bases between. The CDR3 runs 15 residues. The CDR3 sequence: CAISQEIYSNQPQHF. CDR3 bases: TGTGCCATCAGCCAAGAAATTTATAGCAATCAGCCCCAGCATTTT.

The V and J genes are TRBV3-1 (or the pseudogene TRBV3-2) and TRBJ2-5; D gene ambiguous. The CDR3 is 13 residues long. The ends were cut back, 0 bases at V and 7 bases at J, with 9 bases in the middle. The germline CDR1 and CDR2 sequences are LGHDT and YNNKEL (reference sequence). Here the CDR3 DNA reads TGTGCCAGCAGCCAAGATATGGATGGGACCCAGTACTTC. This encodes CASSQDMDGTQYF.

This clone was counted a single time. This sequence joins TRBV5-8 and TRBJ1-5; D is unresolved. Germline V gene data show CDR1 as SGHTS and CDR2 as YDEGEE. This CDR3 contains 13 residues. Trimming stripped 7 bases from V and 2 bases from J, with 10 bases between. In DNA, the CDR3 is TGTGCCAGCCAGCCGACGGGCAATCAGCCCCAGCATTTT. It is translated as CASQPTGNQPQHF. The full variable domain, with the rest looked up from reference TRBV5-8 and TRBJ1-5, is EAGVTQSPTHLIKTRGQQATLRCSPISGHTSVYWYQQALGLGLQFLLWYDEGEERNRGNFPPRFSGRQFPNYSSELNVNALELEDSALYLCASQPTGNQPQHFGDGTRLSIL.